This T cell receptor (beta chain) was recorded in a study of T cells in Graves' hyperthyroidism and ophthalmopathy. This clonotype was seen many times. Authors of the study amplified TCR beta CDR3 regions from RNA transcripts. HTBI primers were the set used in a first-round RT-PCR of the TCR CDR3. TCRdb reanalysed the multiplex PCR reads using MiXCR and keeps one entry per CDR3 protein. This table holds about 300,000 distinct CDR3 sequences, approximately 19% found once. Trimming took 6 bases from V and 1 from J, leaving 21 bases between them. Germline V lookup: CDR1 SGHNT, CDR2 YYREEE (reference sequence). This CDR3 is built from 17 residues.

Sequencing used blood. This sequence originates from a man aged 50-59 years with Graves' ophthalmopathy. The V call is TRBV5-4, the J call TRBJ2-3, with a weak D call TRBD1 (6 bases). In nucleotides, the CDR3 is TGTGCCAGCAACACCCTGGGTGGCGCAGGGGGCACAGATACGCAGTATTTT. Residues: CASNTLGGAGGTDTQYF.